The sequence of this T cell receptor (beta chain) was determined in a study of blood T cell repertoires in COVID-19. Study information: Whether acute or convalescent, the COVID-19 samples came from the United States, Italy and Spain. T cells, B-cell-depleted T cells, or PBMCs provided the cDNA or gDNA that served as material.

The CDR3 is 16 residues long. Per the germline V gene, CDR1 is DFQATT and CDR2 is SNEGSKA (reference sequence). The ends lost 3 bases at V and 4 bases at J; junction bases unmatched: 13. Per the authors' pipeline: Amplification of reference gene primers was used by the study to estimate nucleated cell counts. The method was immunoSEQ multiplex PCR; TCRdb's version includes in-frame clones alone and lacks a portion of them. V and J calls and clone size are as listed in that table; D and trimming were resolved from the DNA. Of more than 75,000 clones in the sample, under 90% are singletons; the top ten hold around 13%.

The chain carries TRBV20-1 and TRBJ2-3; 7 bases align to TRBD1. The clonotype comes from a woman aged 70-85 years with acute or convalescent COVID-19. The sample comprised peripheral blood. This CDR3 is CSASYPTGSGADTQYF. The CDR3 DNA follows: TGCAGTGCTAGTTACCCGACAGGGTCGGGCGCAGATACGCAGTATTTT.